The present TCR beta chain was sequenced within a study of T cell responses to AZD1222 COVID-19 vaccine. Germline V gives CDR1 SGHDN, CDR2 FVKESK. Trimming at V came to 2 bases and at J to 2 bases, leaving 4 bases not matched to a gene. The CDR3 totals 16 residues. With regard to this clone: Antigen unknown.

Produced via immunoSEQ multiplex PCR; TCRdb's table is partial and in-frame only. Of about 150,000 clones in the sample, roughly nine tenths were seen once. Broader study findings: Only a handful of AZD1222 recipients, more than 5 in all, had baseline seropositivity. Clonal diversity may have been underestimated, and the donors were mostly white British, with more females than males.

The receptor comes from an adult in good health. V gene TRBV14 combines with J gene TRBJ2-1; TRBD2 agrees at 9 bases. The specimen comprised peripheral blood, sampled on day 0 of AZD1222 vaccination. In nucleotides, the CDR3 is TGTGCCAGCAGCCAACTCTTAGCGGGGGCCTACAATGAGCAGTTCTTC. Translated, it gives CASSQLLAGAYNEQFF.